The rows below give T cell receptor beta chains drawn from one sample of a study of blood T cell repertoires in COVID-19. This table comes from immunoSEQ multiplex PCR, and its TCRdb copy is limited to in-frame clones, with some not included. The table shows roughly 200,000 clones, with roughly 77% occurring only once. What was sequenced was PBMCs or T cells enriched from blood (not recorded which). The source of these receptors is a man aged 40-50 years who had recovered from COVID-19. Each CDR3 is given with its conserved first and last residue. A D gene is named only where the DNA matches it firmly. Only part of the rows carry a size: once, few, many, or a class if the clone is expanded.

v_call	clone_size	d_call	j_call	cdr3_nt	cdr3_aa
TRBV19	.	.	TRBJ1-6	TGTGCCAGTAGTATATCATTGAGTTCACCCCTCCACTTT	CASSISLSSPLHF
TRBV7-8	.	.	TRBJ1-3	TGTGCCAGCAGCTTAGTATTGGGGGGAAGTGGAAACACCATATATTTT	CASSLVLGGSGNTIYF
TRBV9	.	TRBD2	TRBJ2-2	TGTGCCAGCAGCGGACCCTCTACCGTAGCGGGAGGCCGGGCTGGCCACACCGGGGAGCTGTTTTTT	CASSGPSTVAGGRAGHTGELFF
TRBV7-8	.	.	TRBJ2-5	TGTGCCAGCAGCTTATCGGAGGTACAAGAGACCCAGTACTTC	CASSLSEVQETQYF
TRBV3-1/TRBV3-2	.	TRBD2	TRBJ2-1	TGTGCCAGCAGCCAAGATCCGGTTAGCGGGAGGAATGAGCAGTTCTTC	CASSQDPVSGRNEQFF
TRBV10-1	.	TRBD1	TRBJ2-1	TGCGCCAGCAGTTTTGACAGGGGGGAAAGGCGGTTCTTC	CASSFDRGERRFF
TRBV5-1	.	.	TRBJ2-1	TGCGCCAGCAGCTTGGCCGGAGCGGGCATGTACAATGAGCAGTTCTTC	CASSLAGAGMYNEQFF
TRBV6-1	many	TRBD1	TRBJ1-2	TGTGCCAGCAGTGCAGGCCAGGGGGTTGGTTCGGGAGGCTACACCTTC	CASSAGQGVGSGGYTF
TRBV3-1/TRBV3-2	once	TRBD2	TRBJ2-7	TGTGCCAGCAGCCGCGGGGGAACCTACGAGCAGTACTTC	CASSRGGTYEQYF
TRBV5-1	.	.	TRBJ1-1	TGCGCCAGCAGCTCCCAAGGGGGGAGGGTTGACACTGAAGCTTTCTTT	CASSSQGGRVDTEAFF
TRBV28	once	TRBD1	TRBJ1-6	TGTGCCAGCAGTCTAGGGACAGGGAATTCACCCCTCCACTTT	CASSLGTGNSPLHF
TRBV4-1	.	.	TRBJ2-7	TGCGCCAGCAGCCAAGCTCAAGGACAAAGCTACGAGCAGTACTTC	CASSQAQGQSYEQYF
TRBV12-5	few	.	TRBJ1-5	TGTGCTAGTGGTTTTACCCCACGCCCTAACGCCAGGGAAGGGGTGGGTAGCAATCAGCCCCAGCATTTT	CASGFTPRPNAREGVGSNQPQHF
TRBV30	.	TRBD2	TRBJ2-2	TGTGCCTGGAGTGTCGGCGGGGGAAACACCGGGGAGCTGTTTTTT	CAWSVGGGNTGELFF
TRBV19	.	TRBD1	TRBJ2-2	TGTGCCAGTTCGGGGACAGGGAACACCGGGGAGCTGTTTTTT	CASSGTGNTGELFF
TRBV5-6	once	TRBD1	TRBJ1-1	TGTGCCAGCAGCTGGCGACAGGGCACGCACACTGAAGCTTTCTTT	CASSWRQGTHTEAFF
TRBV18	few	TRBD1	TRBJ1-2	TGTGCCAGCTCACCGAAGCAGGGGGCGGATGGCTACACCTTC	CASSPKQGADGYTF
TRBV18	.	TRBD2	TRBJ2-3	TGTGCCAGCTCACCGTTAGACAGCGGGGGCACAGATACGCAGTATTTT	CASSPLDSGGTDTQYF
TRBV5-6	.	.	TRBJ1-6	TGTGCCAGCAGACGATCAGGGGCTGGATCACCCCTCCACTTT	CASRRSGAGSPLHF
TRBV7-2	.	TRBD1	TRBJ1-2	TGTGCCAGCAGCTTAGAGTACAGGGGCTATGGCTACACCTTC	CASSLEYRGYGYTF
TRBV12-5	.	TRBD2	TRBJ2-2	TGTGCTAGTAGGCGGCCTGGACTAGCGGGATTCACCGGGGAGCTGTTTTTT	CASRRPGLAGFTGELFF
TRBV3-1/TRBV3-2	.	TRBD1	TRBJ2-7	TGTGCCAGCAGCCAAGGGACAGGGGGCTACGAGCAGTACTTC	CASSQGTGGYEQYF
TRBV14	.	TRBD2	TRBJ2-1	TGTGCCAGCAGCCAACATTCATTAGCGGGAGGATATAATGAGCAGTTCTTC	CASSQHSLAGGYNEQFF
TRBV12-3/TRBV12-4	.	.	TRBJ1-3	TGTGCCAGCAGTAGCCCCTTCGGGAACACCATATATTTT	CASSSPFGNTIYF
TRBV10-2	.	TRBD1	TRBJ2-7	TGCGCCACCGGGACAGGGATGGTCAACGAGCAGTACTTC	CATGTGMVNEQYF
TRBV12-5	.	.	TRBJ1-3	TGTGCTAGTGGTTGGGGCGTTTGGGACTCTGGAAACACCATATATTTT	CASGWGVWDSGNTIYF
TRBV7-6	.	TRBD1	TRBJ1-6	TGTGCCAGCAGCTCCACCGGGACAGGGATCGGTTCACCCCTCCACTTT	CASSSTGTGIGSPLHF
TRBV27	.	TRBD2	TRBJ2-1	TGTGCCAGCAGTCCTAGCGGGGCGGTATACAATGAGCAGTTCTTC	CASSPSGAVYNEQFF
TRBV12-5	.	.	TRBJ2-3	TGTGCTAGTGGTGGGGGGATCTCCAGCACAGATACGCAGTATTTT	CASGGGISSTDTQYF
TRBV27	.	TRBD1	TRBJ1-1	TGTGCCAGCAGAACGGGACAGGGCCTAGAGAACACTGAAGCTTTCTTT	CASRTGQGLENTEAFF
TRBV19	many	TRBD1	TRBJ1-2	TGTGCCAGTAGTATAGGGACAGGGGTCGGTAACTATGGCTACACCTTC	CASSIGTGVGNYGYTF
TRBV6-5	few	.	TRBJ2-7	TGTGCCAGCAGTCGACAGGACCCGGCCTACGAGCAGTACTTC	CASSRQDPAYEQYF
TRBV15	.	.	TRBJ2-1	TGTGCCACCAGAGAGGAGTGGCGGGCCAACAATGAGCAGTTCTTC	CATREEWRANNEQFF
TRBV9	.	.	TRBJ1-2	TGTGCCAGCAGCGTAGAGGGGGACCTATATGGCTACACCTTC	CASSVEGDLYGYTF
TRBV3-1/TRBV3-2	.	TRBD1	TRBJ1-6	TGTGCCAGCACCCAAGGACAGGGGATGAGGTCACCCCTCCACTTT	CASTQGQGMRSPLHF
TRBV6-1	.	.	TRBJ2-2	TGTGCCAGCAGTGAAGCGCCGATGGTCCCGAACTCGAACACCGGGGAGCTGTTTTTT	CASSEAPMVPNSNTGELFF
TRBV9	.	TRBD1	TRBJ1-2	TGTGCCAGCAGCGTTGCCGGGACAGGGTCTAATGGCTACACCTTC	CASSVAGTGSNGYTF
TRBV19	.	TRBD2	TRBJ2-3	TGTGCCAGTAGTCTCCTAGCGGGGGGAATCACAGATACGCAGTATTTT	CASSLLAGGITDTQYF
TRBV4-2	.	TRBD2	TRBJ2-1	TGTGCCAGCACCAGCGGGGCTAGCGGAGACAATGAGCAGTTCTTC	CASTSGASGDNEQFF
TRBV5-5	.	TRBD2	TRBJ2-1	TGTGCCAGCAGCGTGGGACTAGGGGTCGTCGATGAGCAGTTCTTC	CASSVGLGVVDEQFF
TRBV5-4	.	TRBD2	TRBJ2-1	TGTGCCAGCAGCTTGACTAGCGGTTCCTACAATGAGCAGTTCTTC	CASSLTSGSYNEQFF
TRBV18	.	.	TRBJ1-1	TGTGCCAGCTCACCCCAATCCGGAGACACTGAAGCTTTCTTT	CASSPQSGDTEAFF
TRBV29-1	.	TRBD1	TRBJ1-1	TGCAGCGTTGTGCGGACAGGGGGAACTGAAGCTTTCTTT	CSVVRTGGTEAFF
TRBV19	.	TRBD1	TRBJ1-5	TGTGCCAGTAGGAGGGAAGGACAGGGTAGGAGCAATCAGCCCCAGCATTTT	CASRREGQGRSNQPQHF
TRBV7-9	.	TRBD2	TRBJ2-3	TGTGCCAGCAGCTTAAGCCTAGCGGCTCGCACAGATACGCAGTATTTT	CASSLSLAARTDTQYF
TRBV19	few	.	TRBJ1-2	TGTGCCAGTAGTATTTCCCGAGGGACTTATGGCTACACCTTC	CASSISRGTYGYTF
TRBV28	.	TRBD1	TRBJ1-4	TGTGCCAGCAGTCTACAGGGGGGAGATGAAAAACTGTTTTTT	CASSLQGGDEKLFF
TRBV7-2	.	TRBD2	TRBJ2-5	TGTGCCAGCAGCTTTACGAGCGGGGGGCGCCGTGGGACCCAGTACTTC	CASSFTSGGRRGTQYF
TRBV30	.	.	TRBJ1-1	TGTGCCTGGAGTTCGACAGAGACGAACACTGAAGCTTTCTTT	CAWSSTETNTEAFF
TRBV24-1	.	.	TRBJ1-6	TGTGCCACCAGTGATTTTGGGGAGTCACCCCTCCACTTT	CATSDFGESPLHF
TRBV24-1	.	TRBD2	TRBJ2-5	TGTGCCACCCGACAAAGCGGGGAAGAGACCCAGTACTTC	CATRQSGEETQYF
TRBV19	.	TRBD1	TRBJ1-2	TGTGCCAGTAGTATAGGGTATATGACAGGGTTTAAGGATGGCTACACCTTC	CASSIGYMTGFKDGYTF
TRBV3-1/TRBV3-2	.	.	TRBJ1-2	TGTGCCAGCAGCCAATTGGAGGGGAGCTATGGCTACACCTTC	CASSQLEGSYGYTF
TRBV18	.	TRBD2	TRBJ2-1	TGTGCCAGCTCACCACTACTAGCGGGAGGGAGAGACGAGCAGTTCTTC	CASSPLLAGGRDEQFF
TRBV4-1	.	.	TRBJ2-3	TGCGCCAGTTCGGGGACTTACAGCACAGATACGCAGTATTTT	CASSGTYSTDTQYF
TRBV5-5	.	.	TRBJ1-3	TGTGCCAGCAGCTACGGAAGACACTCTGGAAACACCATATATTTT	CASSYGRHSGNTIYF
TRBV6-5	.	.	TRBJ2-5	TGTGCCAGCACCCGAGGAGAAGCAAGAGAGACCCAGTACTTC	CASTRGEARETQYF
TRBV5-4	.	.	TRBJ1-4	TGTGCCAGCAGCGTCTCCCGGGACATGGAAGAAAAACTGTTTTTT	CASSVSRDMEEKLFF
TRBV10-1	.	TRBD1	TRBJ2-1	TGCGCCAGCGGTGGGGGGCAGGGGGCGAATGAGCAGTTCTTC	CASGGGQGANEQFF